This TCR beta chain was recovered during a study of blood T cell repertoires in COVID-19. Germline trimming cut 5 bases from V and 8 bases from J; bases unmatched to any gene: 10. The CDR3 has 15 residues. Germline V lookup: CDR1 SEHNR, CDR2 FQNEAQ (reference sequence). Sequencing was performed with immunoSEQ multiplex PCR; in TCRdb, only in-frame clones are kept and a portion is missing. The sample lists some 120,000 clones; over 75% were seen once. This TCR was sampled from a man between 45 and 60 years old with acute or convalescent COVID-19. Material for sequencing was peripheral blood. The rearrangement uses TRBV7-9 and TRBJ1-3; 9 bases fit TRBD1. CDR3 nucleotides: TGTGCCAGCAGCCCGGGACAGGGCGAATTGGACACCATATATTTT. Protein product: CASSPGQGELDTIYF.